A few counts support the clone carrying this TCR beta chain. V shed 6 bases, J shed 7 bases, and the junction held 16 bases outside the gene matches. The CDR3 loop spans 15 amino acids. CDR1 is DFQATT and CDR2 is SNEGSKA in the germline V gene (reference sequence). The TCR beta CDR3 regions underwent amplification using RNA transcripts as the source. The HTBI primer set was used in a first-round RT-PCR of the TCR CDR3. TCRdb re-called the multiplex PCR reads through MiXCR, storing one row per CDR3 protein. The repertoire holds hundreds of thousands of distinct CDR3 sequences, with roughly 16% as singletons. The data were obtained in a study of T cells in Graves' hyperthyroidism and ophthalmopathy. PBMCs were derived from 7.5 to 10 ml fresh peripheral blood.

The source material was blood. The source is a woman in her thirties or forties with Graves' ophthalmopathy. The chain uses TRBV20-1 and TRBJ1-1; 8 nucleotides agree with TRBD1. The CDR3 reads CSAQTSGTGLREAFF. The DNA of the CDR3 is TGCAGTGCCCAAACATCCGGGACAGGATTACGTGAAGCTTTCTTT.